This is a list of T cell receptor beta chains from one sample in a study of blood T cells in healthy people across ages. MiXCR was run by TCRdb on the 5' RACE reads, yielding one entry per CDR3 protein. Of under 750,000 distinct CDR3 sequences in the sample, less than 60% were seen once. The specimen sequenced was blood. All receptors come from a man at least 80 years old in good health. CDR3s include the opening cysteine and the closing phenylalanine or tryptophan. Each record gives: clone size, V gene, CDR3 length, D gene, J gene, CDR3 DNA, CDR3 protein. A D gene is named only where the DNA matches it firmly. Rows give clone size only sometimes, using once, few, many, or a class for an expanded clone.

abundance: NA; v_gene: TRBV20-1; len: 19; d_gene: TRBD1; j_gene: TRBJ2-6; CDR3nt: TGCAGTGCTAGAGATAACAGGGGGAATGCTCCCTCTGGGGCCAACGTCCTGACTTTC; CDR3aa: CSARDNRGNAPSGANVLTF
abundance: NA; v_gene: TRBV6-1; len: 18; d_gene: NA; j_gene: TRBJ2-4; CDR3nt: TGTGCCGGCGATCCCAGGGGAGACGGTCCTCTAGCCAAAAACATTCAGTACTTC; CDR3aa: CAGDPRGDGPLAKNIQYF
abundance: NA; v_gene: TRBV28; len: 15; d_gene: NA; j_gene: TRBJ2-4; CDR3nt: TGTGCCAGCAGCCGCCCCACCCTAGGCAAAAACATTCAGTACTTC; CDR3aa: CASSRPTLGKNIQYF
abundance: few; v_gene: TRBV5-5; len: 17; d_gene: NA; j_gene: TRBJ2-6; CDR3nt: TGTGCCAGCAGCTTGTGGGCAGGAAACTCTGGGGCCAACGTCCTGACTTTC; CDR3aa: CASSLWAGNSGANVLTF
abundance: NA; v_gene: TRBV30; len: 15; d_gene: TRBD2; j_gene: TRBJ2-5; CDR3nt: TGTGCCTGGAATCAAGCGGGGGCCACCCGGAATGAGCAGTACTTC; CDR3aa: CAWNQAGATRNEQYF
abundance: NA; v_gene: TRBV29-1; len: 11; d_gene: NA; j_gene: TRBJ2-5; CDR3nt: TGCAGCGTTCCGATGGGGTTCGGGCAGTACTTC; CDR3aa: CSVPMGFGQYF
abundance: NA; v_gene: TRBV5-5; len: 16; d_gene: NA; j_gene: TRBJ1-1; CDR3nt: TGTGCCACTAAACACCAAGGCGGGGCGATGAACACTGAAGCTTTCTTT; CDR3aa: CATKHQGGAMNTEAFF
abundance: few; v_gene: TRBV5-6; len: 14; d_gene: TRBD1; j_gene: TRBJ2-4; CDR3nt: TGTGCCAGCACCCTGGACAGGGCGTCGGACATTCAGTACTTC; CDR3aa: CASTLDRASDIQYF
abundance: NA; v_gene: TRBV3-1; len: 16; d_gene: TRBD1; j_gene: TRBJ1-2; CDR3nt: TGTGCCAGCAGCCAAGGAACAGGGGGTCGGTACTATGGCTACACCTTC; CDR3aa: CASSQGTGGRYYGYTF
abundance: NA; v_gene: TRBV6-6; len: 14; d_gene: NA; j_gene: TRBJ1-1; CDR3nt: TGTGCCAGCAGTTACTCGCCAATTAACACTGAAGCTTTCTTT; CDR3aa: CASSYSPINTEAFF
abundance: few; v_gene: TRBV7-9; len: 13; d_gene: TRBD2; j_gene: TRBJ2-3; CDR3nt: TGTGCCAGCAGCCCAGGACTAGTTGCATCGCAGTATTTT; CDR3aa: CASSPGLVASQYF
abundance: NA; v_gene: TRBV7-9; len: 15; d_gene: TRBD2; j_gene: TRBJ2-3; CDR3nt: TGTGCCAGCAGCTGGACTAGCGGGTACACAGATACGCAGTATTTT; CDR3aa: CASSWTSGYTDTQYF
abundance: few; v_gene: TRBV7-2; len: 15; d_gene: TRBD1; j_gene: TRBJ1-4; CDR3nt: TGTGCCAGCAGCATCTCGACAGGGGCCGGGGAAAAACTGTTTTTT; CDR3aa: CASSISTGAGEKLFF
abundance: NA; v_gene: TRBV29-1; len: 14; d_gene: NA; j_gene: TRBJ1-2; CDR3nt: TGCAGCGTTGAAGGACCGGGACCCTGGAGTGGCTACACCTTC; CDR3aa: CSVEGPGPWSGYTF
abundance: NA; v_gene: TRBV6-1; len: 14; d_gene: TRBD1; j_gene: TRBJ2-4; CDR3nt: TGTGCCAGCAGCCGACAGGGACCCAAAAACATTCAGTACTTC; CDR3aa: CASSRQGPKNIQYF
abundance: many; v_gene: TRBV20-1; len: 15; d_gene: TRBD2; j_gene: TRBJ2-1; CDR3nt: TGCAGTGCTAGTCGGGCGACTAGCGGGAGTGATGAGCAGTTCTTC; CDR3aa: CSASRATSGSDEQFF
abundance: NA; v_gene: TRBV11-2; len: 13; d_gene: TRBD1; j_gene: TRBJ1-2; CDR3nt: TGTGCCAGCAGCTCGGACAGGGGATCCCCACACACCTTC; CDR3aa: CASSSDRGSPHTF
abundance: NA; v_gene: TRBV29-1; len: 14; d_gene: NA; j_gene: TRBJ1-1; CDR3nt: TGCAGCGTCAACGGGGCCTCAGATGACACTGAAGCTTTCTTT; CDR3aa: CSVNGASDDTEAFF
abundance: NA; v_gene: TRBV2; len: 14; d_gene: NA; j_gene: TRBJ2-1; CDR3nt: TGTGCCAGCAGTGAGTCCGACACCTACAATGAGCAGTTCTTC; CDR3aa: CASSESDTYNEQFF
abundance: NA; v_gene: TRBV7-9; len: 14; d_gene: NA; j_gene: TRBJ1-1; CDR3nt: TGTGCCAGCAGCTTAGCAGGAAGGGGCACTGAAGCTTTCTTT; CDR3aa: CASSLAGRGTEAFF
abundance: NA; v_gene: TRBV27; len: 12; d_gene: NA; j_gene: TRBJ1-2; CDR3nt: TGTGCCAGCGGAGGACGGATCTATGGCTACACCTTC; CDR3aa: CASGGRIYGYTF
abundance: NA; v_gene: TRBV7-2; len: 15; d_gene: NA; j_gene: TRBJ1-5; CDR3nt: TGTGCCAGCAGCCCAGGGGTGGTGGGCAATCAGCCCCAGCATTTT; CDR3aa: CASSPGVVGNQPQHF
abundance: NA; v_gene: TRBV6-2/TRBV6-3; len: 15; d_gene: TRBD1; j_gene: TRBJ1-5; CDR3nt: TGTGCCAGCAGTTACGGACAGGGATTTCGTCAGCCCCAGCATTTT; CDR3aa: CASSYGQGFRQPQHF
abundance: NA; v_gene: TRBV7-2; len: 13; d_gene: NA; j_gene: TRBJ1-2; CDR3nt: TGTGCCACCCGGGGGGCGGGTAACTATGGCTACACCTTC; CDR3aa: CATRGAGNYGYTF
abundance: NA; v_gene: TRBV5-1; len: 14; d_gene: NA; j_gene: TRBJ2-2; CDR3nt: TGCGCCAGCAGCTGGGACCGGGACACCGGGGAGCTGTTTTTT; CDR3aa: CASSWDRDTGELFF
abundance: few; v_gene: TRBV3-1; len: 18; d_gene: TRBD2; j_gene: TRBJ2-7; CDR3nt: TGTGCCAGCAGCCACAACCCAGGGACTAGCGGGAGGAATAGCGAGCAGTACTTC; CDR3aa: CASSHNPGTSGRNSEQYF
abundance: NA; v_gene: TRBV5-6; len: 11; d_gene: NA; j_gene: TRBJ2-7; CDR3nt: TGTGCCAGCAGCTCCAGGCACGAGCAGTACTTC; CDR3aa: CASSSRHEQYF
abundance: once; v_gene: TRBV20-1; len: 13; d_gene: TRBD2; j_gene: TRBJ2-4; CDR3nt: TGCAGTGCTGCCGGGGGGACGGACAAGGTTCAGTACTTC; CDR3aa: CSAAGGTDKVQYF
abundance: NA; v_gene: TRBV10-3; len: 15; d_gene: NA; j_gene: TRBJ1-2; CDR3nt: TGTGCCATCAGGATACGGGACGGAACTAACTATGGCTACACCTTC; CDR3aa: CAIRIRDGTNYGYTF
abundance: many; v_gene: TRBV6-5; len: 14; d_gene: TRBD1; j_gene: TRBJ1-2; CDR3nt: TGTGCCAGCAGCCGGGACAGGGTCGGCTATGGCTACACCTTC; CDR3aa: CASSRDRVGYGYTF
abundance: many; v_gene: TRBV27; len: 13; d_gene: NA; j_gene: TRBJ2-1; CDR3nt: TGTGCCAGCAGTCAAGACAGTTACAATGAGCAGTTCTTC; CDR3aa: CASSQDSYNEQFF
abundance: NA; v_gene: TRBV20-1; len: 15; d_gene: TRBD1; j_gene: TRBJ2-5; CDR3nt: TGCAGTGCTAGAGATCCCCTGACAGGGGAAGAGACCCAGTACTTC; CDR3aa: CSARDPLTGEETQYF
abundance: once; v_gene: TRBV28; len: 12; d_gene: NA; j_gene: TRBJ2-2; CDR3nt: TGTGCCAGCAGATCTTACACCGGGGAGCTGTTTTTT; CDR3aa: CASRSYTGELFF
abundance: few; v_gene: TRBV6-6; len: 14; d_gene: NA; j_gene: TRBJ2-1; CDR3nt: TGTGCCAGCAGTTTCCCAAGCCCCTACAATGAGCAGTTCTTC; CDR3aa: CASSFPSPYNEQFF
abundance: NA; v_gene: TRBV3-1; len: 14; d_gene: NA; j_gene: TRBJ1-1; CDR3nt: TGTGCCAGCAGCCAAGGCAGGGACGGGTCTTCGGCTTTCTTT; CDR3aa: CASSQGRDGSSAFF
abundance: NA; v_gene: TRBV27; len: 14; d_gene: TRBD1; j_gene: TRBJ2-7; CDR3nt: TGTGCCAGTTCCCGGGACAGGAGCACCTACGAGCAGTACTTC; CDR3aa: CASSRDRSTYEQYF
abundance: once; v_gene: TRBV20-1; len: 14; d_gene: NA; j_gene: TRBJ1-2; CDR3nt: TGCAGTGCTAGAGACCTGAGGACGGCGCATGGCTACACCTTC; CDR3aa: CSARDLRTAHGYTF
abundance: few; v_gene: TRBV7-2; len: 14; d_gene: NA; j_gene: TRBJ2-1; CDR3nt: TGTGCCAGCAGCCTGGGGGTATCCGCCAATGAGCAGTTCTTC; CDR3aa: CASSLGVSANEQFF
abundance: few; v_gene: TRBV20-1; len: 16; d_gene: NA; j_gene: TRBJ2-6; CDR3nt: TGCAGTGCTAGGTACAGCGAGAGCTCTGGGGCCAACGTCCTGACTTTC; CDR3aa: CSARYSESSGANVLTF
abundance: NA; v_gene: TRBV7-9; len: 15; d_gene: TRBD1; j_gene: TRBJ2-3; CDR3nt: TGTGCCAGCAGCTTCCGACAGGGTGTAGGGATAACCCAGTATTTT; CDR3aa: CASSFRQGVGITQYF
abundance: NA; v_gene: TRBV20-1; len: 16; d_gene: TRBD2; j_gene: TRBJ2-3; CDR3nt: TGCAGTGCTAGAGGCGGACTAGCGGGAAGGTCGGATACGCAGTATTTT; CDR3aa: CSARGGLAGRSDTQYF
abundance: few; v_gene: TRBV7-2; len: 20; d_gene: NA; j_gene: TRBJ2-3; CDR3nt: TGTGCCAGCAGCTTAGACCCCTTGGACGCCGTTCTCCGGTACACGGATACGCAGTATTTT; CDR3aa: CASSLDPLDAVLRYTDTQYF
abundance: many; v_gene: TRBV10-3; len: 13; d_gene: TRBD2; j_gene: TRBJ2-5; CDR3nt: TGTGCCACTCTAGCGGGACCTCAAGAGACCCAGTACTTC; CDR3aa: CATLAGPQETQYF
abundance: few; v_gene: TRBV10-3; len: 15; d_gene: TRBD2; j_gene: TRBJ2-5; CDR3nt: TGTGCCATCAGCGGGACTAGCGGGGGCTCAGAGACCCAGTACTTC; CDR3aa: CAISGTSGGSETQYF
abundance: NA; v_gene: TRBV28; len: 11; d_gene: NA; j_gene: TRBJ1-2; CDR3nt: TGTGCCAGCAGTTTAACAGGTGGCTACACCTTC; CDR3aa: CASSLTGGYTF
abundance: NA; v_gene: TRBV5-1; len: 18; d_gene: NA; j_gene: TRBJ1-1; CDR3nt: TGCGCCAGCAGCCCCCAAAAGGAATTCCCGGGGTCCAACACTGAAGCTTTCTTT; CDR3aa: CASSPQKEFPGSNTEAFF
abundance: NA; v_gene: TRBV12-3/TRBV12-4; len: 12; d_gene: NA; j_gene: TRBJ2-5; CDR3nt: TGTGCCAGCAGTCGGGGCGCAGAGACCCAGTACTTC; CDR3aa: CASSRGAETQYF
abundance: NA; v_gene: TRBV11-2; len: 16; d_gene: NA; j_gene: TRBJ2-5; CDR3nt: TGTGCCAGCAGCTTAGATGCCCCGGTCATGTCGGAGACCCAGTACTTC; CDR3aa: CASSLDAPVMSETQYF
abundance: many; v_gene: TRBV12-3/TRBV12-4; len: 16; d_gene: TRBD1; j_gene: TRBJ1-2; CDR3nt: TGTGCCAGCAGTATTCGGACAGGGCTGAATCTTAGGGGCTACACCTTC; CDR3aa: CASSIRTGLNLRGYTF
abundance: NA; v_gene: TRBV20-1; len: 14; d_gene: TRBD2; j_gene: TRBJ2-1; CDR3nt: TGCAGTGAGGCTAGCGGGAGAGGTTTCGATGAGCAGTTCTTC; CDR3aa: CSEASGRGFDEQFF
abundance: NA; v_gene: TRBV7-2; len: 14; d_gene: NA; j_gene: TRBJ2-1; CDR3nt: TGTGCCAGCAGCCCCATCGGTCGAGCCAATGAGCAGTTCTTC; CDR3aa: CASSPIGRANEQFF
abundance: NA; v_gene: TRBV20-1; len: 13; d_gene: NA; j_gene: TRBJ2-1; CDR3nt: TGCAGTGCCAGGGTCTTGGACCAAGAGACCCAGTTCTTC; CDR3aa: CSARVLDQETQFF
abundance: once; v_gene: TRBV7-2; len: 15; d_gene: NA; j_gene: TRBJ1-4; CDR3nt: TGTGCCAGCAGACGGGCGGGGGCGCGTAATGAAAAACTGTTTTTT; CDR3aa: CASRRAGARNEKLFF